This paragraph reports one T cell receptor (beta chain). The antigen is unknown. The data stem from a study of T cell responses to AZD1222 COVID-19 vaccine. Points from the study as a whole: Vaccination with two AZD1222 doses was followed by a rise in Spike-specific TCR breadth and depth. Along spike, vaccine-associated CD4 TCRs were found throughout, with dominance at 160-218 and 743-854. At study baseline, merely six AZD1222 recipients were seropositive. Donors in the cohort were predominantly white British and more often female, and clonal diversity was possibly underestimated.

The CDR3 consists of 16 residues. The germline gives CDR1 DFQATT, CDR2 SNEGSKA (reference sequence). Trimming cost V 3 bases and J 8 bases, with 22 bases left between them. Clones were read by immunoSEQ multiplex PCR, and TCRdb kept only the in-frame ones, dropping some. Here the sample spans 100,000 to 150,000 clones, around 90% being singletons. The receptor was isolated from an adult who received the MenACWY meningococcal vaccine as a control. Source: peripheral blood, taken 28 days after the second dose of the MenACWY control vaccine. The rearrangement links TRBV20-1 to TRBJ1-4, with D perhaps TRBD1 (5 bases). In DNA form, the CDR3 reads TGCAGTGCTAGTTTGGTGCAGGGAAGAGTCCCCGAAAAACTGTTTTTT. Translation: CSASLVQGRVPEKLFF.